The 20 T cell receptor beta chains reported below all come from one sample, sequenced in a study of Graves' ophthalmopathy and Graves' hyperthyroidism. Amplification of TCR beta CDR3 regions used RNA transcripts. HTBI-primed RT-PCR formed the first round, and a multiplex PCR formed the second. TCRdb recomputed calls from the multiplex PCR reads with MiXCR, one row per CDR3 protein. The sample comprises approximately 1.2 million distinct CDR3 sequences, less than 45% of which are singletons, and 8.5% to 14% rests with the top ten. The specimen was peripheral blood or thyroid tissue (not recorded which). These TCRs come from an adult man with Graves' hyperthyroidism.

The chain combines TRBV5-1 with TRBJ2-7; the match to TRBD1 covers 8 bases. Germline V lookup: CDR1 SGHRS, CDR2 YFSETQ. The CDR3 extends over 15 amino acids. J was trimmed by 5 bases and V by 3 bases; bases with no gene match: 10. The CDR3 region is CASSSLRGQVDEQYF. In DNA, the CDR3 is TGCGCCAGCAGCTCCCTCAGGGGGCAAGTGGACGAGCAGTACTTC. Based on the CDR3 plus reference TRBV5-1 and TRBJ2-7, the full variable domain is KAGVTQTPRYLIKTRGQQVTLSCSPISGHRSVSWYQQTPGQGLQFLFEYFSETQRNKGNFPGRFSGRQFSNSRSEMNVSTLELGDSALYLCASSSLRGQVDEQYFGPGTRLTVT.

The CDR3 DNA reads TGCAGCGTTGTCGCTGCGGGCAGGGGCCACGAGCAGTACTTC. The encoded protein is CSVVAAGRGHEQYF. The chain combines TRBV29-1 with TRBJ2-7; D is perhaps TRBD1 (6 bases). The V gene lost 4 bases and the J gene lost 5 bases, with 18 bases spanning the gap. Per the germline V gene, CDR1 is SQVTM and CDR2 is ANQGSEA. The CDR3 length is 14 residues.

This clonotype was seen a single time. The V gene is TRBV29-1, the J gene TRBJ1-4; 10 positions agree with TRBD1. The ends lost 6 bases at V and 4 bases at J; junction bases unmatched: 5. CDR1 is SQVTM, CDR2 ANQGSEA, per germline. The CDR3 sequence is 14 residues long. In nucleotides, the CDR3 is TGCAGCGTCGGGACAGGGGTTATTAATGAAAAACTGTTTTTT. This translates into CSVGTGVINEKLFF.

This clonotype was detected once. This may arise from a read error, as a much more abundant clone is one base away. In DNA form, the CDR3 reads TGTGCCAGCAGCGTAGGTGGCAGTCCCTACGAGCATTACTTC. Its translation is CASSVGGSPYEHYF. This chain joins TRBV9 and TRBJ2-7, with no clear D. The CDR3 loop spans 14 amino acids. Germline V CDR1 and CDR2: SGDLS, YYNGEE.

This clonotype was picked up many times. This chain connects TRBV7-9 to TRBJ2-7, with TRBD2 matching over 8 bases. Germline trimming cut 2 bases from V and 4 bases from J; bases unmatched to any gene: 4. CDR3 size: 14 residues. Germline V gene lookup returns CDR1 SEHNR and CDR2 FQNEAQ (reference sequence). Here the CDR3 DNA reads TGTGCCAGCAGCTTAAACGGGGGGGAGTACGAGCAGTACTTC. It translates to CASSLNGGEYEQYF.

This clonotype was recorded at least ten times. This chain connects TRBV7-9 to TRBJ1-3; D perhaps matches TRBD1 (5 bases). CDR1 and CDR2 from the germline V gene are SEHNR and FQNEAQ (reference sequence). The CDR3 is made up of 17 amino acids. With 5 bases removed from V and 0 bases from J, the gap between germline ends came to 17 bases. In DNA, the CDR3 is TGTGCCAGCAGCCTAAGAGACAGAACCCACTCTGGAAACACCATATATTTT. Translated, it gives CASSLRDRTHSGNTIYF.

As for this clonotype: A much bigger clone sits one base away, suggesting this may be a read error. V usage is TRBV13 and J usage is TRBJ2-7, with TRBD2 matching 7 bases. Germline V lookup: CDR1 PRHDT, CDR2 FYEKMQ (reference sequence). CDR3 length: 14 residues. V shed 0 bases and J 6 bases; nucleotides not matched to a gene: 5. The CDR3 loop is CASSLGGSGREQYF. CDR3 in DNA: TGTGCCAGCAGCTTAGGCGGTAGCGGGCGCGAGCAGTACTTC. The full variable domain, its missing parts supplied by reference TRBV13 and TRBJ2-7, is AAGVIQSPRHLIKEKRETATLKCYPIPRHDTVYWYQQGPGQDPQFLISFYEKMQSDKGSIPDRFSAQQFSDYHSELNMSSLELGDSALYFCASSLGGSGREQYFGPGTRLTVT.

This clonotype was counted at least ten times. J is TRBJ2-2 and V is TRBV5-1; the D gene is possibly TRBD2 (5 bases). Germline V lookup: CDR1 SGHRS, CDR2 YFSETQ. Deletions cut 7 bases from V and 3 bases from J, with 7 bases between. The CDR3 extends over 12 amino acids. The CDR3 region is CASGRDTGELFF. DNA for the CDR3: TGCGCCAGCGGGCGGGACACCGGGGAGCTGTTTTTT.

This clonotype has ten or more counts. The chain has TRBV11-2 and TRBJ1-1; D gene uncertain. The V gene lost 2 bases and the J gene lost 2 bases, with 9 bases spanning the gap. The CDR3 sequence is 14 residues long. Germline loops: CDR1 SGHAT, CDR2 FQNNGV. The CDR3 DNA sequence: TGTGCCAGCAGCTTATGGGCCAGAAACACTGAAGCTTTCTTT. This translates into CASSLWARNTEAFF.

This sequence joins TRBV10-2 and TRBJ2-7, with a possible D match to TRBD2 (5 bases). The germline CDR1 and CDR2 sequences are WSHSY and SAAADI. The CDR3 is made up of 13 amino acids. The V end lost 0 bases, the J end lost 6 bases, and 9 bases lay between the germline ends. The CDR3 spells CASSESEVGEQYF. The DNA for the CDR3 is TGCGCCAGCAGTGAGTCGGAGGTTGGCGAGCAGTACTTC.

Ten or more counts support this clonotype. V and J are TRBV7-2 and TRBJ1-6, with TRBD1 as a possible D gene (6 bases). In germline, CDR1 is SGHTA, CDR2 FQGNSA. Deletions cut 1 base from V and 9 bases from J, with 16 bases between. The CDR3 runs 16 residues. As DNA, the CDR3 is TGTGCCAGCAGCTTAGGAGGGGACAAGTTGAGTTCACCCCTCCACTTT. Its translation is CASSLGGDKLSSPLHF.

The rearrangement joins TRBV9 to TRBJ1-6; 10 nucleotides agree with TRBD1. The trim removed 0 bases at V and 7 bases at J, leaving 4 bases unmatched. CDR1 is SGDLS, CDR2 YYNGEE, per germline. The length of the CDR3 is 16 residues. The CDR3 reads CASSVAGTGENSPLHF. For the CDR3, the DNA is TGTGCCAGCAGCGTAGCCGGGACAGGGGAGAATTCACCCCTCCACTTT.

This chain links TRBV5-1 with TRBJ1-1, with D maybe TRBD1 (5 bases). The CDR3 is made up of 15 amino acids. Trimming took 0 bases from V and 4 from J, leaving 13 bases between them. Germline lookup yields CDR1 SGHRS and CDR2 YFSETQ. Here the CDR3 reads CASSLASGTGTEAFF. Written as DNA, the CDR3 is TGCGCCAGCAGCTTGGCCTCGGGGACCGGCACTGAAGCTTTCTTT.

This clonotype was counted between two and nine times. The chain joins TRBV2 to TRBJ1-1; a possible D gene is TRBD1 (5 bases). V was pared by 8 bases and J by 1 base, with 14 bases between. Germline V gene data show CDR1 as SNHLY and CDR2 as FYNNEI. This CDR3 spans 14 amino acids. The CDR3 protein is CASGPFGQNTEAFF. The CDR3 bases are TGTGCCAGCGGGCCGTTCGGACAGAACACTGAAGCTTTCTTT. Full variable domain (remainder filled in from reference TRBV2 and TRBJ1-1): EPEVTQTPSHQVTQMGQEVILRCVPISNHLYFYWYRQILGQKVEFLVSFYNNEISEKSEIFDDQFSVERPDGSNFTLKIRSTKLEDSAMYFCASGPFGQNTEAFFGQGTRLTVV.

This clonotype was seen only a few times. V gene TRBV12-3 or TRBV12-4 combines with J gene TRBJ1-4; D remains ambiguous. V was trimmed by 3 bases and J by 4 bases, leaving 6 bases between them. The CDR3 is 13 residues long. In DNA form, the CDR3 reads TGTGCCAGCAGTTTTTACAGTAATGAAAAACTGTTTTTT. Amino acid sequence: CASSFYSNEKLFF.

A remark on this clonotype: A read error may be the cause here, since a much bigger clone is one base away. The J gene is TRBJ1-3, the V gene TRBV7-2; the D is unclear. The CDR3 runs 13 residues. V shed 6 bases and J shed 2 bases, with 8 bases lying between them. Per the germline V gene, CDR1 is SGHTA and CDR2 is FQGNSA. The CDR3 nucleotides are TGTGCCAGCAGTAAGGACCCTGGAAACACCATATATTTT. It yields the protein CASSKDPGNTIYF. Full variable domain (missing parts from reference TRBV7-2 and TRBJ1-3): GAGVSQSPSNKVTEKGKDVELRCDPISGHTALYWYRQSLGQGLEFLIYFQGNSAPDKSGLPSDRFSAERTGGSVSTLTIQRTQQEDSAVYLCASSKDPGNTIYFGEGSWLTVV.

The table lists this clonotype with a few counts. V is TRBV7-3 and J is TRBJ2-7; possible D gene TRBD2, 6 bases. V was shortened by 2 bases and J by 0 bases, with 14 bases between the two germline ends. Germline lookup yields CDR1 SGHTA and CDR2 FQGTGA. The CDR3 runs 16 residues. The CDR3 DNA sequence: TGTGCCAGCAGCTTAGGCGGGAACCTTGACTCCTACGAGCAGTACTTC. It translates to CASSLGGNLDSYEQYF.

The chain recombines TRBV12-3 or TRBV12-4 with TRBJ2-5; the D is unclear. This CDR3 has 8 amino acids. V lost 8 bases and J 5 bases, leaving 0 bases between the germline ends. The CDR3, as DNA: TGTGCCAGCGAGACCCAGTACTTC. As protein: CASETQYF.

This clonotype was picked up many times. This CDR3 reads CASSSAFVRGQGTEAFF. The CDR3 DNA reads as TGCGCCAGCAGCTCAGCTTTCGTGAGGGGGCAGGGGACTGAAGCTTTCTTT. This sequence joins TRBV5-1 and TRBJ1-1; TRBD1 agrees at 7 bases. There are 17 residues in the CDR3. V gave up 3 bases and J gave up 5 bases; unmatched junction bases: 16. CDR1 is SGHRS, CDR2 YFSETQ, per germline. Full variable domain (remainder filled in from reference TRBV5-1 and TRBJ1-1): KAGVTQTPRYLIKTRGQQVTLSCSPISGHRSVSWYQQTPGQGLQFLFEYFSETQRNKGNFPGRFSGRQFSNSRSEMNVSTLELGDSALYLCASSSAFVRGQGTEAFFGQGTRLTVV.

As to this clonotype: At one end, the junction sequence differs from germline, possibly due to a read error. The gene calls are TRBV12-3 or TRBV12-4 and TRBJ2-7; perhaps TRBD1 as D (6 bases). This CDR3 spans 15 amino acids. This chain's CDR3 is CASSAADRGPYKQYF. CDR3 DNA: TGTGCCAGCAGTGCAGCGGACAGAGGGCCCTACAAGCAGTACTTC.